These T cell receptor beta chains were read from a single sample in a study of T-cell reconstitution after alpha-beta-depleted transplantation in children. TCRdb reprocessed the PCR reads via MiXCR and lists one record per CDR3 protein. The sample contains fewer than 200,000 distinct CDR3 sequences, over 5.5% of which appear only once. Specimen: PBMCs from the stem cell graft donor, collected from the stem cell graft. These receptors all come from a human donor who donated a stem cell graft to a child with Wiskott-Aldrich syndrome. The CDR3 runs from the conserved cysteine through the conserved F or W.

TRBV24-1,TRBJ1-5,CATSARLDQPQHF
TRBV27,TRBJ2-1,CASSFGPSSGVFNEQFF
TRBV5-6,TRBJ2-7,CASSHNSITGFVYEQYF
TRBV4-1,TRBJ2-5,CASSSRLAGGFQETQYF
TRBV12-3/TRBV12-4,TRBJ1-6,CASSGGTGGGSPLHF
TRBV20-1,TRBJ1-1,CSARDWEAFF
TRBV28,TRBJ1-1,CASGSGNTEAFF
TRBV20-1,TRBJ2-7,CSASGTQGSYEQYF
TRBV15,TRBJ2-7,CATSRGDRGFYEQYF
TRBV25-1,TRBJ1-2,CASSPIGNSQGYTF
TRBV12-3/TRBV12-4,TRBJ2-1,CASSFSSDNEQFF
TRBV19,TRBJ1-4,CASSPFFNEKLFF
TRBV20-1,TRBJ2-1,CSARTRGAVNEQFF
TRBV5-1,TRBJ2-3,CASSASGTADTQYF
TRBV11-2,TRBJ2-1,CASSDEPRGEQFF
TRBV2,TRBJ2-5,CASSDPFQGIQETQYF
TRBV6-2/TRBV6-3,TRBJ2-4,CASSSRDSLAKNIQYF
TRBV4-3,TRBJ2-7,CASSQLTDGAYEQYF
TRBV20-1,TRBJ1-4,CSARSGFTSNEKLFF
TRBV4-1,TRBJ2-7,CASSQGLAGGYYEQYF
TRBV15,TRBJ1-1,CATSRGEGTGTEAFF
TRBV6-5,TRBJ2-3,CASRTSGRAQYF
TRBV7-9,TRBJ1-6,CASSDWDRANSPLHF
TRBV12-3/TRBV12-4,TRBJ2-5,CASSRRAAQETQYF
TRBV3-1,TRBJ2-5,CASSQRRGTGSFETQYF
TRBV9,TRBJ2-2,CASSTGDRSAGELFF
TRBV12-3/TRBV12-4,TRBJ1-5,CASSLGDLNQPQHF
TRBV5-1,TRBJ2-6,CASSTGGGRLAGANVLTF
TRBV10-1,TRBJ1-1,CASSESHGTEAFF
TRBV20-1,TRBJ2-3,CSGGRTGGTDTQYF
TRBV12-3/TRBV12-4,TRBJ1-1,CASSSIAGVTEAFF
TRBV24-1,TRBJ2-1,CATSDAGLAGGIYNEQFF
TRBV5-6,TRBJ2-7,CASSVTLSHEQYF
TRBV15,TRBJ1-4,CATSRQDRSTNEKLFF
TRBV6-5,TRBJ1-2,CASSYRERGLYGYTF
TRBV5-1,TRBJ1-2,CASSLVDRGPYGYTF
TRBV29-1,TRBJ2-6,CSVDKDPSSGANVLTF
TRBV25-1,TRBJ2-7,CASIPRDSGDQYEQYF
TRBV7-9,TRBJ1-1,CASSPTGTVNTEAFF
TRBV10-3,TRBJ2-1,CAISESRGGLYNEQFF
TRBV20-1,TRBJ1-2,CCARDLKAASGSSYGYTF
TRBV7-8,TRBJ1-5,CASSYGTGDQPQHF
TRBV12-3/TRBV12-4,TRBJ2-7,CASSARGGSLYEQYF
TRBV7-2,TRBJ1-2,CASSGGTGAQGGYTF